This T cell receptor beta chain was profiled in a study of T cell responses to AZD1222 COVID-19 vaccine. General study results and limits: Most donors were white British and more were female, and clonal diversity was possibly underestimated.

As for this clone: As yet, its antigen is unknown.

Germline assignment: CDR1 SGHAT and CDR2 FQNNGV. The CDR3 covers 16 residues. Trimming cost V 5 bases and J 7 bases; bases outside gene matches: 14. Repertoires were generated with immunoSEQ multiplex PCR, while TCRdb's copy carries only in-frame clones and drops some. The sample holds roughly 100,000 clones, 85% to 90% seen once. The V and J genes are TRBV11-2 and TRBJ2-5; TRBD1 matches at 9 bases. The sequence was obtained from an adult in good health. Sequences were derived from peripheral blood, sampled on day 0 of AZD1222 vaccination. The CDR3 region has the DNA TGTGCCAGCAGCCAACATCGGGACAGGGTGCCGGGGACCCAGTACTTC. This sequence encodes CASSQHRDRVPGTQYF.